These 5 T cell receptor beta chains were sequenced from one sample in a study of STAT5B mutations in CD4+ large granular lymphocyte leukemia. Assay: immunoSEQ multiplex PCR; the TCRdb copy retains only in-frame clones and omits some. The sample records around 35,000 clones, 65% to 70% being singletons. Input material: CD4+ T cells from blood buffy coats. These receptor sequences come from a human donor in good health.

The chain combines TRBV18 with TRBJ1-1, with a tentative D call TRBD1 (5 bases). This CDR3 spans 13 amino acids. V gave up 2 bases and J gave up 3 bases, with 7 bases separating them. Looked up from germline, CDR1 is KGHSH and CDR2 is LQKENI. CDR3 bases: TGTGCCAGCTCACCAGGGACGGACACTGAAGCTTTCTTT. As protein: CASSPGTDTEAFF.

The V and J genes are TRBV11-2 and TRBJ1-1, with D perhaps TRBD1 (6 bases). The germline V gene encodes CDR1 SGHAT and CDR2 FQNNGV. V was trimmed by 1 base and J by 4 bases, leaving 10 bases between them. The CDR3 loop spans 14 amino acids. CDR3 DNA: TGTGCCAGCAGCTTAGGGGGGGCTGGCACTGAAGCTTTCTTT. Amino acids: CASSLGGAGTEAFF. The full variable domain, with the rest looked up from reference TRBV11-2 and TRBJ1-1, is EAGVAQSPRYKIIEKRQSVAFWCNPISGHATLYWYQQILGQGPKLLIQFQNNGVVDDSQLPKDRFSAERLKGVDSTLKIQPAKLEDSAVYLCASSLGGAGTEAFFGQGTRLTVV.

The chain has TRBV18 and TRBJ1-2; TRBD1 matches 8 bases. V lost 3 bases, J lost 5 bases, and 8 bases stayed unmatched. This CDR3 is built from 15 residues. The V gene's germline CDR1 is KGHSH and CDR2 LQKENI. The CDR3 sequence is CASSPTGTGEYGYTF. As DNA, the CDR3 is TGTGCCAGCTCACCTACCGGGACAGGTGAATATGGCTACACCTTC.

The chain joins TRBV29-1 to TRBJ1-1; D remains unclear. CDR3 size: 12 residues. Germline values: CDR1 SQVTM, CDR2 ANQGSEA. As DNA, the CDR3 is TGCAGGAACCCCCGGGGTTCCACTGAAGCTTTCTTT. This encodes CRNPRGSTEAFF.

The chain uses TRBV19 and TRBJ2-5, with D maybe TRBD2 (5 bases). This CDR3 has 16 amino acids. V lost 5 bases to trimming and J lost 1 base, with 17 bases between them. Germline CDR1 LNHDA, CDR2 SQIVND (reference sequence). CDR3 in DNA: TGTGCCAGTAGTGGCAGCGGCCCACGCGTCCAAGAGACCCAGTACTTC. This codes for CASSGSGPRVQETQYF.